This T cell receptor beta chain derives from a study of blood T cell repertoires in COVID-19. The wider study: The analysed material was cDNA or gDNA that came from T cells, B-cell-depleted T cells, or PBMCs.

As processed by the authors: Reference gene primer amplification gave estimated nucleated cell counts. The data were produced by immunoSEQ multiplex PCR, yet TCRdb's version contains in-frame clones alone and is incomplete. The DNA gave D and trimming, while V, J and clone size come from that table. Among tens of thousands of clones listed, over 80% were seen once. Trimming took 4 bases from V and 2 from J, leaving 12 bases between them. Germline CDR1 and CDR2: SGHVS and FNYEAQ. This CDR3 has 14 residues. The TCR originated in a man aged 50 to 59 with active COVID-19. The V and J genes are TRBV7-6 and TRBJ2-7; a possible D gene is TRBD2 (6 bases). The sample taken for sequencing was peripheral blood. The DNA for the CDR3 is TGTGCCAGCAGCTCACGGGGGAAACCCTACGAGCAGTACTTC. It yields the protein CASSSRGKPYEQYF.